The 15 T cell receptor beta chains below all came from one sample that was sequenced in a study of shared clonotypes between healthy human individuals. Produced via immunoSEQ multiplex PCR; TCRdb's table is partial and in-frame only. The sample yields approximately 1,000,000 clones, roughly 80% seen once. The specimen was memory CD4+ T cells from PBMCs. As to subset: CD45RA-negative fraction. All receptors come from a man aged 18 to 29 in good health. Some clones in this sample may be carry-over from other donors' samples.

The V and J genes are TRBV5-6 and TRBJ2-2, with 13 bases that match TRBD2. CDR3 length equals 17 residues. Trimming at V came to 0 bases and at J to 4 bases, leaving 3 bases not matched to a gene. CDR1 is SGHDT and CDR2 is YYEEEE in the germline V gene. The CDR3 nucleotides read TGTGCCAGCAGCTTGGTTGGACTAGCGGGAGCCACCGGGGAGCTGTTTTTT. Encoded protein: CASSLVGLAGATGELFF.

As regards this clone: Being one base from a much bigger clone, this may be a read error. The V call is TRBV30, the J call TRBJ2-7; weak D call: TRBD2 (5 bases). This CDR3 spans 13 amino acids. The V and J ends lost 7 bases and 5 bases respectively, with 18 bases between them. The V gene's germline CDR1 is GTSNPN and CDR2 SVGIG (reference sequence). The CDR3 sequence is CAFRGSANHEQYF. In DNA, the CDR3 is TGTGCCTTTCGAGGGAGTGCCAACCACGAGCAGTACTTC.

The chain uses TRBV5-1 and TRBJ1-2, with a possible D match to TRBD1 (5 bases). Germline V gene lookup returns CDR1 SGHRS and CDR2 YFSETQ. Trimming took 4 bases from V and 4 from J, leaving 23 bases between them. The CDR3 covers 17 residues. The CDR3 DNA reads as TGCGCCAGCAGCCAGCGGGGCCAGCAAACGGGGGGCTATGGCTACACCTTC. It codes for CASSQRGQQTGGYGYTF.

The rearrangement links TRBV27 to TRBJ2-3; possible D gene TRBD1, 6 bases. The V gene's germline CDR1 is MNHEY and CDR2 SMNVEV (reference sequence). This CDR3 contains 15 residues. The V and J ends lost 0 bases and 4 bases respectively, with 11 bases between them. The CDR3 region has the DNA TGTGCCAGCAGTTTATCACAGGGAGCGGCAGATACGCAGTATTTT. This sequence encodes CASSLSQGAADTQYF.

The CDR3 region has the DNA TGTGCCAGCAGACCAGGGGCGTTGGGGCAGTATTTT. Its translation is CASRPGALGQYF. The V and J genes are TRBV2 and TRBJ2-3; TRBD1 might be the D (6 bases). CDR3 size: 12 residues. Deletions cut 6 bases from V and 11 bases from J, with 15 bases between. Germline lookup yields CDR1 SNHLY and CDR2 FYNNEI.

V is TRBV27 and J is TRBJ1-5; a weak D match, TRBD1 (6 bases). Trimming took off 5 bases at V and 1 base at J, with 24 bases between the two ends. The CDR3 loop spans 19 amino acids. Germline loops: CDR1 MNHEY, CDR2 SMNVEV (reference sequence). The CDR3 coding sequence is TGTGCCAGCAGTCCACGGAGCACAGGGATCTCCCTAAGCAATCAGCCCCAGCATTTT. Its protein product is CASSPRSTGISLSNQPQHF.

The chain employs TRBV6-1 and TRBJ1-2; D gene uncertain. V lost 6 bases, J lost 3 bases, and 11 bases lay in between. CDR1 MNHNS and CDR2 SASEGT come from the germline V gene. There are 13 residues in the CDR3. The CDR3 DNA is TGTGCCAGCAGAGCCCCCAAAGACTATGGCTACACCTTC. Protein product: CASRAPKDYGYTF.

The rearrangement joins TRBV27 to TRBJ1-2; 8 bases match TRBD1. Germline CDR1 MNHEY, CDR2 SMNVEV (reference sequence). V lost 5 bases and J lost 7; bases outside the gene matches: 15. This CDR3 region has 16 residues. CDR3 bases: TGTGCCAGCAGTCCTTGGACAGGGAGGAGGGCGGGTGGCTACACCTTC. Amino acids: CASSPWTGRRAGGYTF.

This clone was found once. This chain joins TRBV7-3 and TRBJ1-1, with TRBD1 matching over 12 bases. CDR1 is SGHTA, CDR2 FQGTGA, per germline. The trim removed 2 bases at V and 4 bases at J, leaving 5 bases unmatched. This CDR3 is 16 amino acids long. CDR3 loop: CASSLLGQGAGTEAFF. In DNA form, the CDR3 reads TGTGCCAGCAGCTTACTGGGACAGGGGGCCGGCACTGAAGCTTTCTTT.

V gene TRBV18 combines with J gene TRBJ2-3; possibly TRBD1 for D (5 bases). The germline CDR1 and CDR2 sequences are KGHSH and LQKENI. The V gene lost 0 bases and the J gene lost 1 base, with 14 bases spanning the gap. This CDR3 contains 17 residues. The CDR3 DNA is TGTGCCAGCTCACCACCGAGTAGGGGCCGTCGCACAGATACGCAGTATTTT. It is translated as CASSPPSRGRRTDTQYF.

The chain combines TRBV30 with TRBJ1-2; D is ambiguous. The CDR3 consists of 12 residues. Looked up from germline, CDR1 is GTSNPN and CDR2 is SVGIG (reference sequence). The V gene lost 3 bases and the J gene lost 7 bases, with 12 bases spanning the gap. As DNA, the CDR3 is TGTGCCTGGAGGCGGGGTTCAAGTGGCTACACCTTC. This sequence encodes CAWRRGSSGYTF.

On this clone: At the DNA level, this CDR3 is encoded by other sequences in the same sample as well. The chain joins TRBV4-3 to TRBJ2-7; no firm D call. Germline V lookup: CDR1 LGHNA, CDR2 YSLEER. Trimming took 0 bases from V and 0 from J, leaving 6 bases between them. This CDR3 has 14 amino acids. CDR3 nucleotide sequence: TGCGCCAGCAGCCAAGAGCCTTTCTCCTACGAGCAGTACTTC. Its translation is CASSQEPFSYEQYF.

The chain employs TRBV7-6 and TRBJ2-1; 11 nucleotides match TRBD2. J gave up 8 bases and V 0 bases, and 6 bases lay outside the gene matches. Germline V CDR1 and CDR2: SGHVS, FNYEAQ. The CDR3 is 16 residues long. The CDR3, as DNA: TGTGCCAGCAGCTTAGCGAGACTAGCGGGAACGGATGAGCAGTTCTTC. It specifies CASSLARLAGTDEQFF.

The chain joins TRBV11-2 to TRBJ2-7; D is ambiguous. This CDR3 is 11 amino acids long. Germline-derived CDR1 and CDR2 are SGHAT and FQNNGV. V was shortened by 0 bases and J by 9 bases, with 6 bases between the two germline ends. This CDR3 is CASSLDEVQYF. The CDR3, as DNA: TGTGCCAGCAGCTTAGATGAGGTGCAGTACTTC.

This clone was recorded a few times. Other DNA sequences in the sample encode the same CDR3. V and J are TRBV5-1 and TRBJ1-5; D call uncertain. The V end was cut by 0 bases, the J end by 6 bases, with 7 bases between. Germline V lookup: CDR1 SGHRS, CDR2 YFSETQ. This CDR3 is built from 13 residues. The CDR3: CASSLDGGQPQHF. CDR3 DNA: TGCGCCAGCAGCTTGGACGGTGGTCAGCCCCAGCATTTT.